This TCR beta chain was recovered during a study of T cell responses to AZD1222 COVID-19 vaccine. Study as a whole: Analysis merged second doses at about 4 or about 12 weeks. General study results and limits: Spike-specific TCR breadth and depth grew following two AZD1222 doses. Clonal diversity was possibly underestimated; the donors were predominantly white British and more often female. Epitopes outside B.1.351 and B.1.1.7 mutated regions reportedly drew nearly half of spike TCRs.

On this clone: The antigen is not known.

Sequencing used immunoSEQ multiplex PCR; TCRdb keeps in-frame clones, though not all of them. In the table there are around 120,000 clones, about 90% of which are singletons. Germline CDR1 KGHSH, CDR2 LQKENI. The CDR3 covers 13 residues. Unmatched junction bases numbered 8, after V lost 8 bases and J lost 9 bases. The TCR comes from an adult in good health. This chain connects TRBV18 to TRBJ1-2, with TRBD1 identical over 11 bases. The sequencing here drew on peripheral blood, taken on day 0 of AZD1222 vaccination. As DNA, the CDR3 is TGTGCCAGCCACGAGGGACAGGGGGTGCGCTACACCTTC. Translated: CASHEGQGVRYTF.